Listed below are T cell receptor beta chains from one sample, sequenced in a study of T cells after somatic rescue of genetic block. The protocol was immunoSEQ multiplex PCR, while the TCRdb copy is restricted to in-frame clones and leaves out a portion. The table lists tens of thousands of clones, roughly 91% of them singletons. The sample taken for sequencing was peripheral blood mononuclear cells (PBMCs). These TCRs come from a man aged 25 to 40. Each CDR3 is given with its conserved first and last residue. Fields, in order: clone size, D gene, V gene, J gene, CDR3 DNA, CDR3 protein. A D gene is named only where the DNA matches it firmly. Not every row has a clone size; where given, it reads once, few, many or a size class.

-	TRBD1	TRBV15	TRBJ1-3	TGTGCCACCAGCAGAGATCAGGGGGCGAAAGGAAACACCATATATTTT	CATSRDQGAKGNTIYF
-	-	TRBV21-1	TRBJ1-1	TGTGCCAGCAGCAAAAATGGGGGGGGCTTTACAAAGTGCGCAACTGAAGCTTTCTTT	CASSKNGGGFTKCATEAFF
few	-	TRBV30	TRBJ1-6	TGTGCCTGGAGTGTCGGGGTCGGGTCGACACCCCTCCACTTT	CAWSVGVGSTPLHF
-	-	TRBV6-1	TRBJ1-2	TGTGCCAGCAGTGTGGACGGACGCTATGGCTACACCTTC	CASSVDGRYGYTF
-	TRBD2	TRBV5-4	TRBJ2-7	TGTGCCAGCAGCTTATCGGGAGGGCCTCGGGAGCAGTACTTC	CASSLSGGPREQYF
-	-	TRBV9	TRBJ2-1	TGTGCCAGCAGCGTAGACGCGGGCTCCTTTTCTTACAATGAGCAGTTCTTC	CASSVDAGSFSYNEQFF
-	-	TRBV19	TRBJ2-1	TGTGCCAGTAGTATAGCGTTCGGGCAGGGGATCGAGCAGTTCTTC	CASSIAFGQGIEQFF
-	-	TRBV27	TRBJ2-3	TGTGCCAGCAGTTTACTGGTCGGTGCAGATACGCAGTATTTT	CASSLLVGADTQYF
-	TRBD1	TRBV7-7	TRBJ2-7	TGTGCCAGCAGCCCAGGACAGGGTATCTACGAGCAGTACTTC	CASSPGQGIYEQYF
-	-	TRBV27	TRBJ1-4	TGTGCCAGCAGTTTATGGGCAGGGAGTGAAAAACTGTTTTTT	CASSLWAGSEKLFF
-	-	TRBV6-1	TRBJ2-3	TGTGCCAGCAGTGAAGCACTCCGGGATACGCAGTATTTT	CASSEALRDTQYF
-	-	TRBV7-2	TRBJ2-7	TGTGCCAGCAGATTAAACCGGGACCGAGCCTACGAGCAGTACTTC	CASRLNRDRAYEQYF
-	-	TRBV6-4	TRBJ2-2	TGTGCCAGCAGCGTTTCCTCCGGGACCTCGAACACCGGGGAGCTGTTTTTT	CASSVSSGTSNTGELFF
-	TRBD1	TRBV9	TRBJ1-6	TGTGCCAGCAGCCAGGGGGCAGGGGGCTCGGCTAGTGGATCACCCCTCCACTTT	CASSQGAGGSASGSPLHF
-	TRBD2	TRBV15	TRBJ2-7	TGTGCCACCAGCAGAGTTCCTAGCGGGAGGCACGAGCAGTACTTC	CATSRVPSGRHEQYF
-	TRBD2	TRBV28	TRBJ2-1	TGTGCCAGCAGGAGTCTAGCGGGCGCCTACAATGAGCAGTTCTTC	CASRSLAGAYNEQFF
-	-	TRBV6-5	TRBJ2-7	TGTGCCAGCAGCCCCAAGGGGATAGTCTACGAGCAGTACTTC	CASSPKGIVYEQYF
-	-	TRBV5-1	TRBJ1-4	TGCGCCAGCAGCTTACAGAGTGGGTCAACTAATGAAAAACTGTTTTTT	CASSLQSGSTNEKLFF
-	TRBD2	TRBV10-3	TRBJ2-7	TGTGCCATCGGAGCTAGCGGACCTCAGGAGCAGTACTTC	CAIGASGPQEQYF
-	TRBD1	TRBV7-9	TRBJ1-1	TGTGCCAGCAGCTCCAACAGGGGTCACTACACTGAAGCTTTCTTT	CASSSNRGHYTEAFF
-	-	TRBV10-2	TRBJ2-5	TGCGCCAGCGCCGGATTAGGAGAGACCCAGTACTTC	CASAGLGETQYF
-	-	TRBV7-9	TRBJ2-1	TGTGCCAGCAGCTCCCCCAGGGGACGACGATCGAGCTCCTACAATGAGCAGTTCTTC	CASSSPRGRRSSSYNEQFF
-	TRBD1	TRBV19	TRBJ2-5	TGTGCCAGTAGAAATTCCGGGACAGGGGGAGAGACCCAGTACTTC	CASRNSGTGGETQYF
-	-	TRBV9	TRBJ2-7	-	CASSTSAGWNEQYF
-	-	TRBV12-5	TRBJ2-7	TGTGCTAGTGGACACTCGACAGGCTACGAGCAGTACTTC	CASGHSTGYEQYF
once	TRBD2	TRBV15	TRBJ2-5	TGTGCCACCAGCAAGGGCGGGAGGACCCAAGAGACCCAGTACTTC	CATSKGGRTQETQYF